Ten or more counts support the clone carrying this T cell receptor (beta chain). The CDR3 spans 13 residues. V lost 4 bases to trimming and J lost 5 bases, with 12 bases between them. Germline values: CDR1 SGHRS, CDR2 YFSETQ. Treg sorting used a CD4+CD25+CD127-/low gate. TCRdb used MiXCR to reprocess the 5' RACE reads, holding one entry per CDR3 protein. This sample has tens of thousands of distinct CDR3 sequences, with approximately 27% found just once. The sequencing sample was made of tumor-infiltrating Tregs sorted from the breast tumor. V is TRBV5-1 and J is TRBJ2-5; the D gene is possibly TRBD1 (5 bases). The TCR comes from a female donor with breast cancer. CDR3 sequence: CASSQQVGETQYF. CDR3 nucleotides: TGCGCCAGCAGCCAACAGGTTGGGGAGACCCAGTACTTC.